Below, one T cell receptor beta chain is given with its context. CDR1 is SGHVS and CDR2 is FNYEAQ in the germline V gene. This CDR3 has 14 residues. After removal of 5 bases from V and 7 bases from J, the junction contained 8 bases not matched to a gene. The data stem from a study of blood T cell repertoires in COVID-19. Study at large: Sites across the United States, Italy and Spain contributed samples from acute and convalescent COVID-19.

Per the original data handling: Reference gene primers were amplified, and this amplification served to estimate nucleated cell counts. TCRdb keeps only in-frame clones here, not all; method: immunoSEQ multiplex PCR. Clone size and the V and J calls come from that table; the DNA yielded D and trimming. The table records 100,000 to 150,000 clones, roughly four fifths of them present only once. Sequencing was done on a sample of peripheral blood. This sequence originates from a man aged 60-69 years with acute or convalescent COVID-19. V gene TRBV7-6 combines with J gene TRBJ2-1; 7 bases are shared with TRBD2. The CDR3 loop is CASSPRLGGNEQFF. The CDR3 nucleotides read TGTGCCAGCAGCCCTCGACTCGGGGGGAATGAGCAGTTCTTC.